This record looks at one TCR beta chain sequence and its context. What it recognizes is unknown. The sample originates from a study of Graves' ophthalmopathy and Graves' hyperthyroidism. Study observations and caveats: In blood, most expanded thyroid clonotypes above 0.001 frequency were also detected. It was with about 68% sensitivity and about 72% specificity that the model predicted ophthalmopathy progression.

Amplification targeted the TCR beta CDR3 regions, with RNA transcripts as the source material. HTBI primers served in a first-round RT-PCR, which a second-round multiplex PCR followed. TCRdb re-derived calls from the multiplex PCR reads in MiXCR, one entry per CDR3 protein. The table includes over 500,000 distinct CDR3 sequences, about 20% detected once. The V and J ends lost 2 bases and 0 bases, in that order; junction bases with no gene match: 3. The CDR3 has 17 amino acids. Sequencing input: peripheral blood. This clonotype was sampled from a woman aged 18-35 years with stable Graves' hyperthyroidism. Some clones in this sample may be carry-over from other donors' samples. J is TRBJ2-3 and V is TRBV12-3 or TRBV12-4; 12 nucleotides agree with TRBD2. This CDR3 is CASSLRLAGVSTDTQYF. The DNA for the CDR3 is TGTGCCAGCAGTTTAAGACTAGCGGGGGTTAGCACAGATACGCAGTATTTT.